This T cell receptor beta chain was observed in a study of identical twins. Template switching supplied a universal primer site; unique molecular identifiers were carried on the cDNA. TCRdb called the 5' RACE reads again in MiXCR, with one record for every CDR3 protein. The table records approximately 500,000 distinct CDR3 sequences, roughly 24% of them present only once. Deletions cut 3 bases from V and 7 bases from J, with 12 bases between. Germline CDR1 LGHNA, CDR2 YNFKEQ. This CDR3 is 13 amino acids long. The sample was also reused in another study, on T cells expressing NK-cell markers. That work adds: Each TCR beta repertoire originated in sorted T cells that were CD3+CD56+NKG2C+, CD3+CD56+NKG2C- or CD3+CD56-NKG2C+. It was still unclear whether expanded NKG2C+ T cell clones were HCMV specific.

J is TRBJ1-1 and V is TRBV4-2, with TRBD1 as a possible D gene (5 bases). The specimen sequenced was CD4+ T cells sorted from blood. This receptor was taken from a woman between 18 and 29 years old in good health. In DNA form, the CDR3 reads TGTGCCAGCAGCCACCCGGGCGGGGGTGAAGCTTTCTTT. Translated: CASSHPGGGEAFF.